This T cell receptor (beta chain) stems from a study of T-cell memory formation after mild COVID-19. Across the study: Clusters were largely donor specific. Study observations and caveats: Day 15 to 85 contractors were CD4/CD8 balanced; later expanders leaned CD4+. Contracting CD4+ clones lay largely in CM and EM, with CD8+ ones residing in EMRA.

This clonotype was recorded many times. Its antigen remains unidentified. This CDR3 spans 15 amino acids. Germline V CDR1 and CDR2: MGHDK, SYGVNS. With 7 bases removed from V and 0 bases from J, the gap between germline ends came to 13 bases. TCRdb itself ran the 5' RACE reads through MiXCR, one entry per CDR3 protein. The table records hundreds of thousands of distinct CDR3 sequences, about 16% of them present only once. What was sequenced was PBMCs or a T cell subset sorted from them (not recorded which). The clonotype originates from a man younger than 35 who had mild COVID-19 (a few samples of this study predate the infection). Cell type and time point are not known. The rearrangement links TRBV25-1 to TRBJ1-3; D is uncertain. In DNA form, the CDR3 reads TGTGCCAGCACCCCCCCAGGTCCCTCTGGAAACACCATATATTTT. Encoded protein: CASTPPGPSGNTIYF.